The next 19 T cell receptor beta chains were all read from a single sample in a study of T cell responses to AZD1222 COVID-19 vaccine. Measured with immunoSEQ multiplex PCR; TCRdb has only the in-frame clones, and not every one. The sample holds about 120,000 clones, 85% to 90% seen once. Here the sequenced sample was peripheral blood, taken on day 0 of MenACWY control vaccination. The origin of the receptors is an adult in good health.

The rearrangement links TRBV2 to TRBJ2-5, with 7 bases matching TRBD1. CDR3 length: 15 residues. V lost 10 bases and J lost 8; bases outside the gene matches: 19. Germline V gives CDR1 SNHLY, CDR2 FYNNEI. The CDR3 loop reads CAIKKGAHPGETQYF. Written as DNA, the CDR3 is TGTGCCATCAAGAAGGGGGCCCATCCAGGCGAAACCCAGTACTTC.

The rearrangement links TRBV4-3 to TRBJ1-6; a possible D gene is TRBD1 (5 bases). Looked up from germline, CDR1 is LGHNA and CDR2 is YSLEER. The CDR3 totals 15 residues. V was pared by 2 bases and J by 8 bases, with 13 bases between. For the CDR3, the DNA is TGCGCCAGCAGCCAAACGACAGACAGATATTCACCCCTCCACTTT. This codes for CASSQTTDRYSPLHF.

V is TRBV6-6 and J is TRBJ1-6, with 11 bases aligning to TRBD1. V was clipped by 5 bases and J by 9 bases; unmatched bases: 3. This CDR3 is built from 14 residues. The germline V gene has CDR1 MNHNY and CDR2 SVGAGI (reference sequence). The CDR3: CASSQGQGGSPLHF. The DNA of the CDR3 is TGTGCCAGCAGTCAGGGACAGGGGGGTTCACCCCTCCACTTT.

This clone was seen a single time. V and J are TRBV2 and TRBJ2-7; 11 bases map to TRBD2. Germline CDR1 SNHLY, CDR2 FYNNEI. The CDR3 contains 17 residues. The J segment lost 2 bases and the V segment lost 3 bases, leaving 9 bases of the junction unmatched. CDR3 DNA sequence: TGTGCCAGCAGTGATGCAGGGAGTAGCGGGAGGGCCTACGAGCAGTACTTC. Its translation: CASSDAGSSGRAYEQYF.

This chain joins TRBV6-5 and TRBJ1-2, with 7 nucleotides matching TRBD1. Germline trimming cut 6 bases from V and 4 bases from J; bases unmatched to any gene: 5. Germline CDR1 reads MNHEY; CDR2 reads SVGAGI. The CDR3 has 13 amino acids. Written as DNA, the CDR3 is TGTGCCAGCAGAGGGACAGCTATCTATGGCTACACCTTC. Protein sequence: CASRGTAIYGYTF.

The chain carries TRBV4-1 and TRBJ2-7; TRBD2 aligns across 9 bases. Losses at the gene ends were 0 bases for V and 3 bases for J; bases not matched to a gene: 3. The CDR3 extends over 15 amino acids. Germline CDR1 and CDR2: MGHRA and YSYEKL. The CDR3 nucleotides are TGCGCCAGCAGCCAAGAGCCTAGCGGGGACTACGAGCAGTACTTC. Encoded protein: CASSQEPSGDYEQYF.

The V gene is TRBV30, the J gene TRBJ1-5; 7 nucleotides line up with TRBD1. Germline CDR1 and CDR2: GTSNPN and SVGIG (reference sequence). The V gene end was trimmed by 2 bases and the J gene end by 4 bases; junction bases not matched to a gene: 5. The CDR3 sequence is 14 residues long. CDR3 nucleotides: TGTGCCTGGAGTCCAGGGGGTTTAAATCAGCCCCAGCATTTT. It is translated as CAWSPGGLNQPQHF.

The chain joins TRBV29-1 to TRBJ1-1; 7 bases fit TRBD1. Trimming took 6 bases from V and 5 from J; bases not matched to a gene: 15. The CDR3 runs 15 residues. In germline, CDR1 is SQVTM, CDR2 ANQGSEA. This chain's CDR3 is CSVVGSTGRGTEAFF. The CDR3 region has the DNA TGCAGCGTCGTGGGGTCGACAGGGAGGGGGACTGAAGCTTTCTTT.

The chain couples TRBV6-2 or TRBV6-3 to TRBJ1-1, with 7 bases that match TRBD1. The CDR3 length is 16 residues. From germline, CDR1 is MNHEY and CDR2 SVGEGT. Trimming took 5 bases from V and 5 from J; bases not matched to a gene: 14. In DNA form, the CDR3 reads TGTGCCAGCAGTAACCTCCCAACAGGGGATCGGACTGAAGCTTTCTTT. It is translated as CASSNLPTGDRTEAFF.

The chain couples TRBV6-6 to TRBJ2-7; TRBD1 or TRBD2 may be the D gene (5 bases each). CDR1 is MNHNY and CDR2 is SVGAGI in the germline V gene (reference sequence). The germline V and J ends were trimmed by 10 bases and 2 bases, with 15 bases remaining between them. The CDR3 spans 13 residues. The DNA for the CDR3 is TGTGCCACCTCTAAGGGACCAACCTACGAGCAGTACTTC. This gives the protein CATSKGPTYEQYF.

This chain joins TRBV10-3 and TRBJ2-1; D is unresolved. The CDR3 extends over 16 amino acids. The V end lost 0 bases, the J end lost 2 bases, and 11 bases lay between the germline ends. Looked up from germline, CDR1 is ENHRY and CDR2 is SYGVKD. The CDR3 loop reads CAISESGLVTYNEQFF. DNA of the CDR3: TGTGCCATCAGTGAGTCAGGTCTAGTCACCTACAATGAGCAGTTCTTC.

J is TRBJ1-1 and V is TRBV6-5; 7 bases are a match to TRBD1. V was clipped by 7 bases and J by 8 bases; unmatched bases: 4. This CDR3 region has 11 residues. CDR1 is MNHEY and CDR2 is SVGAGI in the germline V gene. The CDR3 region has the DNA TGTGCCAGCACCCCGGACAGGGAAGCTTTCTTT. Translated: CASTPDREAFF.

The CDR3 is CASSGGTGINYGYTF. The CDR3, as DNA: TGTGCCAGCAGCGGAGGGACAGGCATTAACTATGGCTACACCTTC. The V gene is TRBV6-5, the J gene TRBJ1-2, with 8 bases matching TRBD1. J lost 1 base, V lost 6 bases, and 7 bases had no gene match. Germline-derived CDR1 and CDR2 are MNHEY and SVGAGI. There are 15 residues in the CDR3.

The V and J genes are TRBV6-5 and TRBJ1-2; D is uncertain. This CDR3 is 11 amino acids long. The germline V and J ends were trimmed by 6 bases and 5 bases, with 7 bases remaining between them. Germline V gene lookup returns CDR1 MNHEY and CDR2 SVGAGI. The CDR3 here is CASRVGYGYTF. The CDR3 DNA reads TGTGCCAGCAGGGTAGGGTATGGCTACACCTTC.

The chain combines TRBV29-1 with TRBJ2-1, with D possibly TRBD1 on 6 matching bases. This CDR3 is built from 14 residues. The germline V and J ends were trimmed by 7 bases and 0 bases, with 13 bases remaining between them. CDR1 SQVTM and CDR2 ANQGSEA come from the germline V gene. CDR3: CSDRPGHSYNEQFF. CDR3 nucleotide sequence: TGCAGCGATAGACCGGGACACTCCTACAATGAGCAGTTCTTC.

This clone has only one observation. The gene calls are TRBV6-5 and TRBJ2-7; the match to TRBD1 covers 9 bases. In germline, CDR1 is MNHEY, CDR2 SVGAGI. V lost 8 bases, J lost 3 bases, and 5 bases stayed unmatched. The CDR3 contains 13 residues. CDR3 in DNA: TGTGCCAGCGGGGACAGGGTGCGCTACGAGCAGTACTTC. It specifies CASGDRVRYEQYF.

This chain links TRBV7-8 with TRBJ2-1, with 8 nucleotides matching TRBD2. The CDR3 length is 17 residues. With 1 base clipped from V and 2 bases from J, the junction kept 7 bases outside the gene matches. Germline CDR1 SGHVS, CDR2 FQNEAQ. This CDR3 is CASSLVRPGGTYNEQFF. CDR3 sequence (DNA): TGTGCCAGCAGCTTAGTTCGCCCGGGAGGGACCTACAATGAGCAGTTCTTC.

This chain links TRBV29-1 with TRBJ2-5, with 7 bases fitting TRBD2. This CDR3 comprises 12 residues. V lost 3 bases and J lost 5; bases outside the gene matches: 3. Germline V gene lookup returns CDR1 SQVTM and CDR2 ANQGSEA. The CDR3 reads CSVDPGGETQYF. The CDR3 DNA reads as TGCAGCGTTGATCCCGGGGGGGAGACCCAGTACTTC.

The chain is built from TRBV7-3 and TRBJ2-1; the match to TRBD1 covers 9 bases. The V gene's germline CDR1 is SGHTA and CDR2 FQGTGA. The CDR3 spans 15 residues. Trimming cost V 4 bases and J 2 bases; bases outside gene matches: 3. The CDR3 DNA sequence: TGTGCCAGCAGCTCGGACAGGGGAACCTACAATGAGCAGTTCTTC. Protein: CASSSDRGTYNEQFF.